These T cell receptor beta chains were read from a single sample in a study of shared clonotypes between healthy human individuals. Sequencing was performed with immunoSEQ multiplex PCR; in TCRdb, only in-frame clones are kept and a portion is missing. The sample carries 550,000 to 700,000 clones, less than 80% recorded once. Sequenced input: memory CD4+ T cells sorted from blood. The receptors derive from a woman aged 25-40 years in good health. Both conserved end residues are part of each CDR3. A D gene is named only where the DNA matches it firmly. Rows may omit the clone size; those that give it use once, few, many or a size class.

j_call v_call clone_size d_call cdr3_nt cdr3_aa
TRBJ2-7 TRBV28 . TRBD1 TGTGCCAGCAGTTTATCTGGACAGGGTCGTTCCTACGAGCAGTACTTC CASSLSGQGRSYEQYF
TRBJ2-4 TRBV11-2 . . TGTGCCAGCAGCTCGCTCCAGGGACCTCGTCACATTCAGTACTTC CASSSLQGPRHIQYF
TRBJ2-1 TRBV29-1 . . TGCAGCGGGAGGACAGCCTACAATGAGCAGTTCTTC CSGRTAYNEQFF
TRBJ2-3 TRBV10-1 . TRBD2 TGCGCCAGCAGTGCGACCTTACTAGCGGGAGCCTCAAGGGATACGCAGTATTTT CASSATLLAGASRDTQYF
TRBJ2-5 TRBV4-1 . TRBD2 TGCGCCAGCAGCCAATTAAGTTCCAGCGGGAGAGAGACCCAGTACTTC CASSQLSSSGRETQYF
TRBJ2-7 TRBV28 . TRBD1 TGTGCCAGCAGTCTCACGGACAGGGTTGGTGAGCAGTACTTC CASSLTDRVGEQYF
TRBJ2-2 TRBV11-3 . . TGTGCCAGCAGCTTAGGGTCTGCCGGAGTAGGAACCGGGGAGCTGTTTTTT CASSLGSAGVGTGELFF
TRBJ1-1 TRBV19 . . TGTGCCAGTAGTATCAACGGGGGAACTGAAGCTTTCTTT CASSINGGTEAFF
TRBJ2-7 TRBV5-1 . . TGCGCCAGCAGCTCCTCGCGGATACCCTACGAGCAGTACTTC CASSSSRIPYEQYF
TRBJ2-3 TRBV6-5 . . TGTGCCAGCAGTTACGACAACACAGATACGCAGTATTTT CASSYDNTDTQYF
TRBJ2-1 TRBV11-3 . . TGTGCCAGCAGCCGGACCGGGACACCCGTTTATGAGCAGTTCTTC CASSRTGTPVYEQFF
TRBJ2-5 TRBV11-2 . . TGTGCCAGCAGCCCCGCGGGATGGGAGACCCAGTACTTC CASSPAGWETQYF
TRBJ1-1 TRBV6-1 . . TGTGCCAGCAGCGCTCGGGGGATCATGAACACTGAAGCTTTCTTT CASSARGIMNTEAFF
TRBJ2-7 TRBV6-1 . . TGTGCCAGCAGTCGGAAAGAGGGCTCCGAGCAGTACTTC CASSRKEGSEQYF
TRBJ2-3 TRBV13 many TRBD2 TGTGCCAGCAGCCGGGGGGACCGAACAGATACGCAGTATTTT CASSRGDRTDTQYF
TRBJ2-3 TRBV5-1 once . TGCGCCACCACGCCTGGGAATGGGGATACGCAGTATTTT CATTPGNGDTQYF
TRBJ2-7 TRBV6-5 . TRBD2 TGTGCCAGCAGTTATTCCTATCTAGCGGGAGCCTACGAGCAGTACTTC CASSYSYLAGAYEQYF
TRBJ1-1 TRBV7-8 few . TGTGCCAGCAGCTCGACAGCCGAAGAAACCACTGAAGCTTTCTTT CASSSTAEETTEAFF
TRBJ2-4 TRBV19 . . TGTGCCAGTAGTATGTCCGGTGGGAACATTCAGTACTTC CASSMSGGNIQYF
TRBJ1-1 TRBV5-1 . . TGCGCCAGCAGCCACGGGAACACTGAAGCTTTCTTT CASSHGNTEAFF
TRBJ1-4 TRBV28 . . TGTGCCAGCAGCCTAACCTCGTCCGAAAAACTGTTTTTT CASSLTSSEKLFF
TRBJ2-1 TRBV30 . . TGTGCAATCGAATCCTACAATGAGCAGTTCTTC CAIESYNEQFF
TRBJ1-6 TRBV10-3 . . TGTGCCATCAGTGAGTCGCAAAATTCACCCCTCCACTTT CAISESQNSPLHF
TRBJ2-5 TRBV2 . . TGTGCCAGCAATACCTTTGGACAGTTCCAAGAGACCCAGTACTTC CASNTFGQFQETQYF
TRBJ1-2 TRBV7-3 . . TGTGCCAGCAGCCCAGGGGCAGGACAGTCCCAATATGGCTACACCTTC CASSPGAGQSQYGYTF
TRBJ2-5 TRBV2 . TRBD2 TGTGCCAGCAGTAGCGGGAGAAAAGAGACCCAGTACTTC CASSSGRKETQYF
TRBJ2-2 TRBV28 . TRBD1 TGTGCCAGTATACAGGGGGCGGACACCGGGGAGCTGTTTTTT CASIQGADTGELFF
TRBJ2-1 TRBV5-1 . . TGCGCCAGCAGCTTACAGGGGACTAGCAATGAGCAGTTCTTC CASSLQGTSNEQFF
TRBJ2-7 TRBV16 . TRBD1 TGTGCCAGCAGCCACAGCCTGACAGGGAGCGGCGAGCAGTACTTC CASSHSLTGSGEQYF
TRBJ1-4 TRBV18 . . TGTGCCAGCTCACCAGGACTGAATGAAAAACTGTTTTTT CASSPGLNEKLFF
TRBJ2-3 TRBV5-1 . TRBD1 TGCGCCAGCAGCCAAATCCGGGACAGGGGCGATACGCAGTATTTT CASSQIRDRGDTQYF
TRBJ1-2 TRBV28 . . TGTGCCAGCAGTTTCCAGTGGGGATATGGCTACACCTTC CASSFQWGYGYTF